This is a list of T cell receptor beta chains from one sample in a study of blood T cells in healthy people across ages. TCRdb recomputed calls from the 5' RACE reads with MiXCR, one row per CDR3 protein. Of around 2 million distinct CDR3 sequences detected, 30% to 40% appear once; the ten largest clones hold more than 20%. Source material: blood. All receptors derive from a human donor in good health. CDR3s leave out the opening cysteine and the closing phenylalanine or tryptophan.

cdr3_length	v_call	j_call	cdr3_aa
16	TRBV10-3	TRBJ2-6	AVSESILGDSGANVLT
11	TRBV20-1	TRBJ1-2	SARAPSSYGYT
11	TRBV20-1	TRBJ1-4	SASSQGGEKLF
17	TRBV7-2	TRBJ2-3	ASSLVASGGAGATDTQY
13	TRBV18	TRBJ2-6	ASSWSDSGANVLT
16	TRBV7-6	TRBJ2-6	ASSSRTAFYSGANVLT
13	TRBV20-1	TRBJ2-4	SAAPGTAYKNIQY
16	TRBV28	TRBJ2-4	ASGPGSLPNLAKNIQY
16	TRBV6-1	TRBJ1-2	ATHLIGQGGSANYGYT
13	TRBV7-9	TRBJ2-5	ASSGGQVGLETQY
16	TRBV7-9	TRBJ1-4	AGSSVPLRKATNEKLF
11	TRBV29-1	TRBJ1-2	SVEEGRGYGYT
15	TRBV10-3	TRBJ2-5	AISESGRRWGQETQY
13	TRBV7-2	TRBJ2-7	ASSFTSGGPYEQY
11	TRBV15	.	ATSVGQVETQY
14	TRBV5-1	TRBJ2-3	ASSLVRYRYTDTQY
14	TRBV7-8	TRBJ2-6	ASSFLVGFGANVLT
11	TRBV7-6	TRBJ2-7	ASSLARGRVKY
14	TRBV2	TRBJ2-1	ASRSGTAKSYNEQF
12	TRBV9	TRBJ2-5	ASSVESEQGTQY
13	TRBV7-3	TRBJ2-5	ASSPQFGRAETQY
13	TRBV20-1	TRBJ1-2	SARARDRGENGYT
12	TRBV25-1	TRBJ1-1	ASSPYRGPTEAF
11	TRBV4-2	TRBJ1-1	ASSQDQRSQAF
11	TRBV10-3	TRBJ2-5	AISEKVAGEQY
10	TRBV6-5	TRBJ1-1	ASSRGSAEAF
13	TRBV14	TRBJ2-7	ASSYITGTGYEQY
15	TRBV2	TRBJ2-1	ASSWRGPSSSYNEQF
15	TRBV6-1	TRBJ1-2	ASSRGTEPQLGYGYT
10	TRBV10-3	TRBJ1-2	ATSAEVYGYT
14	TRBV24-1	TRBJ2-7	ATIPPDRAGSYEQY
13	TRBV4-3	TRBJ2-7	ASSQWRGNTYEQY
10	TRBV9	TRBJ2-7	ASSGDSNEQY
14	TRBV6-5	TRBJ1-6	ASSYPPGRVNSPLH
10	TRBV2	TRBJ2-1	ASSGLLGEQF
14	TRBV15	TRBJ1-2	ATSGDTYTSLRGYT
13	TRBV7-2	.	ASSFSGLGAYEQY
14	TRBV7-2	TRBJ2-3	ASSFLPRGSTDTQY